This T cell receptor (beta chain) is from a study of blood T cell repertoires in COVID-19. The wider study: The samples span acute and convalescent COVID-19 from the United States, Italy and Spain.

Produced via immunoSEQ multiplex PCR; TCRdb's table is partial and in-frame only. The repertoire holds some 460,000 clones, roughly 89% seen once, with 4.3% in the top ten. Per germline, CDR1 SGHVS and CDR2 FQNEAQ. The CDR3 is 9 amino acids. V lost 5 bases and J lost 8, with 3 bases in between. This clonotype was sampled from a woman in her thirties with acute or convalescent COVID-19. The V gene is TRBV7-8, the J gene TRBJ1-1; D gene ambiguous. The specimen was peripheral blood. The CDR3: CASSPEAFF. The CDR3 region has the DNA TGTGCCAGCAGCCCAGAAGCTTTCTTT.